This T cell receptor (beta chain) was obtained from a study of T-cell memory formation after mild COVID-19. In its sample, this clonotype was seen a few times. Per germline, CDR1 SGHAT and CDR2 FQNNGV. V was clipped by 1 base and J by 3 bases; unmatched bases: 2. The CDR3 contains 15 residues. TCRdb re-called the 5' RACE reads through MiXCR, storing one row per CDR3 protein. The sample lists around 420,000 distinct CDR3 sequences; roughly 26% were seen once. This chain joins TRBV11-2 and TRBJ2-5, with 10 bases fitting TRBD1. The sequence was obtained from an adult woman who had mild COVID-19 (a few samples of this study predate the infection). Cell type and time point are not known. Sequencing input: PBMCs or a T cell subset sorted from them (not recorded which). CDR3 region: CASSLATGGEETQYF. For the CDR3, the DNA is TGTGCCAGCAGCTTAGCGACAGGGGGCGAAGAGACCCAGTACTTC.